This T cell receptor beta chain was documented in a study of CD8+ T cells in alopecia areata. The CDR3 is 16 amino acids. CDR1 is LNHDA, CDR2 SQIVND, per germline (reference sequence). J was trimmed by 6 bases and V by 4 bases; bases with no gene match: 15. Treatment denoted: oral pan-JAK inhibitor, 5-10 mg twice daily. Extraction of RNA preceded its reverse transcription into cDNA, which served as the sequencing template. Libraries were prepared by immunoSEQ multiplex PCR; TCRdb keeps only in-frame clonotypes and omits some of them. The table includes 130,000 to 150,000 clones, around four fifths detected once.

This clonotype was sampled from a human donor with alopecia areata. The sample was CD8+ T cells sorted from blood, taken at week 4, from a patient treated with tofacitinib. The chain joins TRBV19 to TRBJ2-7; TRBD2 matches at 7 bases. DNA for the CDR3: TGTGCCAGTAGTAAAGTAGGAGCGGGGCCCCTTTCCGAGCAGTACTTC. The encoded protein is CASSKVGAGPLSEQYF.